This TCR beta chain is drawn from a study of T-cell reconstitution after alpha-beta-depleted transplantation in children. This clonotype showed up many times. Germline V lookup: CDR1 SGHRS, CDR2 YFSETQ. Trimming stripped 4 bases from V and 4 bases from J, with 23 bases between. The CDR3 contains 17 residues. TCRbeta library construction was performed incorporating unique molecular identifiers. TCRdb reanalysed the PCR reads using MiXCR and keeps one entry per CDR3 protein. The data hold hundreds of thousands of distinct CDR3 sequences, with approximately 12% observed a single time. This receptor was obtained from a human donor who donated a stem cell graft to a child with acute lymphoblastic leukemia. Sequences were derived from PBMCs from the stem cell graft donor, sampled from the stem cell graft. The V call is TRBV5-1, the J call TRBJ1-1, with a weak D call TRBD1 (5 bases). The CDR3: CASSRTGDSYRRTEAFF. The DNA for the CDR3 is TGCGCCAGCAGCCGAACTGGGGACTCCTACAGGCGCACTGAAGCTTTCTTT.